The entry that follows covers one TCR beta chain sequence. Antigen: not known. The CDR3 is made up of 14 amino acids. Germline V gives CDR1 SGHNT, CDR2 YYREEE (reference sequence). The ends were cut back, 4 bases at V and 5 bases at J, with 15 bases in the middle. The data were obtained in a study of shared clonotypes between healthy human individuals. Notes on the study in general: Non-shared clonotypes had lower generation probabilities than clonotypes shared by all four sorted-subset donors.

The table came from immunoSEQ multiplex PCR; TCRdb's copy has only in-frame clones and leaves some out. The repertoire has about 2.4 million clones, around nine tenths of them found once; the top ten carry around 0.14%. The clonotype originates from a man aged 18 to 29 in good health. Sequencing was carried out using naive CD4+ T cells sorted from blood. As for subset: CD45RA+ positively selected. The genes are TRBV5-4 and TRBJ1-1, with unresolved D. The CDR3 loop reads CASSPLGYGTEAFF. The CDR3 DNA reads as TGTGCCAGCAGCCCCTTAGGGTACGGGACTGAAGCTTTCTTT.